The T cell receptor beta chain described here comes from a study of cytomegalovirus exposure and HLA in healthy donors (TCRdb year 2017). Regarding the complete study: An earlier analysis of roughly 570 of the donors reported under 300 Gb of sequence data and some 110 million unique TCR beta sequences obtained from approximately 180 million T cells. The number of typed donors differed by locus: about 629-630 for A, B, C, DRB1 and DQB1; approximately 520 for DQA1; fewer than 610 for DPA1; and 400 to 480 for DPB1. Donor age, sex, ethnicity and CMV serostatus were compiled together with the repertoire data. To predict cytomegalovirus infection status, the study brought together high-throughput TCR immunosequencing, statistical association of individual TCRs with disease status, and machine learning. Class I and class II HLA loci were covered by the typing at four-digit resolution. An early release covering roughly 640 HLA-typed donors comprised approximately 300 gigabases of sequencing data and roughly 86 million unique TCR sequences. Of the roughly 400 genotyped donors, about 80% fell in the genetic ancestry cluster associated with self-reported Caucasian donors. The aim of the study was to test whether cataloging public T cell receptors could identify signatures of past pathogen exposure. All discovery cohort repertoires had been generated on a single sequencing platform. Rather than using new phenotypic data, the later analysis identified candidate immune exposures from TCR beta sequences and from how often those sequences occurred across donors. The T cell repertoires of some 700 subjects were profiled by immunosequencing and related to cytomegalovirus serostatus. A separate validation cohort of approximately 130 different subjects was used in addition to the roughly 640-subject first cohort. To study patterns of TCR occurrence, a later analysis re-analyzed previously published TCR beta repertoires from several hundred donors and added high-resolution HLA genotyping. Among roughly 400 genotyped donors of the cohort, an average of roughly 230,000 unique TCR beta nucleotide sequences was sequenced per donor, of which about 18% were non-productive. Genome-wide SNP genotypes for about 65% of the 666 donors were used in a later genetic analysis, which treated that subset as a discovery cohort. Several DR-DQ haplotypes were handled as single units for association and clustering, since linkage in the cohort was strong. An earlier analysis of 587 of the donors used high-throughput TCR beta sequencing to judge whether each TCR beta V gene segment behaved as functional or pseudogenic.

The cohort consisted of more than 650 healthy bone marrow donors. All cohort members were sampled while nominally healthy, although unrecorded immune exposures were likely present. The donor was CMV seronegative and belonged to the group of under 400 seronegative cohort members. Every donor gave a peripheral blood sample, and the peripheral blood mononuclear cells from that sample were used for TCR beta sequencing. The Qiagen DNeasy Blood Extraction Kit was used to extract genomic DNA from the blood cell samples. Including the terminal cysteine and phenylalanine, the CDR3 comprises 15 residues. The entry retains the CDR3 DNA only, 45 bases that are in frame from base 1. The trim is 6 bases for V and 0 bases for J, with a gap of 13 bases between the germline ends. Taken from the germline V gene (reference sequence), the CDR1 and CDR2 loops are SGHNT and YYREEE. A remark on this clone: The target of this receptor is not known. No much larger clone exists at a distance of one base, and base qualities are not known.

Study-level results and caveats: A further reported finding was that TCR beta sequences accurately predicted the HLA-A and HLA-B alleles for most subjects in the first cohort. The study gave a list of over 150 TCR beta chains associated with cytomegalovirus. At a false discovery rate of 0.05, a later analysis linked about 17,000 TCR beta sequences to specific HLA alleles. Cytomegalovirus status was reported to be diagnosed by the classifier with high specificity and sensitivity in both the original and validation cohorts. In an earlier analysis of over 550 of the donors, most TCR beta V segments were observed in productive rearrangements about 87% or about 30% of the time, broadly matching IMGT annotations. Linkage disequilibrium might explain the correlated functional status among segregating V segments, but an unknown experimental factor could not be ruled out. Presence/absence analyses assumed roughly uniform sequencing depth across donors, an assumption that may not hold. In vitro tests confirmed that a few of the cytomegalovirus-associated TCR beta chains recognize cytomegalovirus antigens. Several of the top co-occurrence clusters appeared to be linked to parvovirus B19, influenza, CMV and Epstein-Barr virus, according to a later analysis. In a later analysis, the rate of TCR association differed among HLA loci, with DRB1 alleles having the most associated TCRs and HLA-C alleles having the fewest. The cohort was sequenced for TCR beta chains only, and without alpha or paired-chain data the features that could be detected were limited. HLA typing was unavailable for some donors at each locus, so association tests used only the typed subset. Immune exposure information for the cohort was limited to CMV serostatus. The authors suggested that the approach could potentially be generalized to other disease states and immunological phenotypes. Compared with the approximately 600-donor mean, donors in an Asian-associated ancestry cluster had fewer N-insertions in productive TCRs, according to a later genetic analysis. The earlier analysis of a few hundred of the donors excluded some 15 rarely observed V segments, including chromosome 9 orphons, because counts were too low. A later analysis found that most CMV-associated TCR beta chains appeared HLA-restricted, with HLA associations seemingly driven largely by CMV exposure. Some IMGT-functional V segments, including TRBV6-2 and TRBV6-3, could not be distinguished by the 87-base-pair reads and were therefore excluded. Most TCR sequences were seen in very few donors, while some public TCRs were found in many individuals. In a later analysis, HLA-associated TCR beta chains were found to be more clonally expanded and to have lower generation probabilities than equally common non-associated chains. Strong co-occurrence of HLA alleles, especially DR and DQ, made assigning TCR associations to individual alleles difficult. An association between a missense DCLRE1C variant and V-gene and J-gene trimming of TCR beta chains was found in a later genetic analysis and replicated in an independent cohort. The sequencing pipeline was judged likely to have produced a cluster of highly shared sequence variants as a technical artifact.

To prepare the library, the immunoSEQ multiplex PCR assay was applied. A mixture of 60 forward primers for TCR Vbeta segments and 13 reverse primers for TCR Jbeta segments was used in the multiplex PCR. A multiplex PCR assay on genomic DNA amplified the CDR3 region of rearranged TCR beta genes. Amplified TCR beta libraries were sequenced as 87-base-pair reads on the Illumina HiSeq System. The authors' analysis ran thus. A later analysis tallied around 80 million unique TCR beta chains across the 650 to 750 repertoires, and approximately 11 million of those chains were shared by two or more donors. Raw reads were error-corrected and collapsed into unique sequences by a nearest-neighbor algorithm in which closely related sequences were merged to remove PCR and sequencing errors. CDR3 sequences were aligned to IMGT reference sequences to assign V, D and J gene segments. For a sequence to be retained, a match of at least six nucleotides was required to both a V gene segment and a J gene segment. A rearrangement was called productive if the CDR3 had no stop codons and remained in frame with V and J, and every other rearrangement was called non-productive. Following IMGT convention, CDR3 was defined as the stretch from the second conserved V-encoded cysteine to the conserved J-encoded phenylalanine. The earlier analysis of about 590 of the donors excluded sequences that lacked an unambiguous match to a single V gene segment. In an earlier analysis of 587 of the donors, a V segment was called functional when productive rearrangements were above 56.7%, and segregating when the standard deviation between donors exceeded 5%. To diagnose cytomegalovirus status from the catalog of TCR beta chain sequences, a statistical classification framework was built. In a later analysis, V and J genes were assigned by comparing TCR nucleotide sequences against IMGT/GENE-DB human TR gene sequences. A later analysis assigned CDR3 sequences and most-parsimonious VDJ recombination scenarios with the TCRdist pipeline. A later analysis defined each TCR beta chain by its CDR3 amino acid sequence plus V-gene family, and excluded reads lacking a unique V-gene family. A later analysis removed 500 to 650 highly shared, low-generation-probability nucleotide sequences to deal with suspected cross-contamination and a sequencing artifact. For each public chain, a later analysis derived a clonal expansion index from normalized ranks of inferred template counts within each repertoire. In a later analysis, generation probabilities were computed with a VDJ recombination model fitted to out-of-frame rearrangements, and the resulting probabilities were checked against IGoR. In a later analysis, TCR-TCR, TCR-HLA and TCR-CMV co-occurrence was scored with hypergeometric tests, and a repertoire-size bias correction was applied to TCR pairs. False discovery rates were estimated in a later analysis by permuting HLA or CMV assignments 20 times. In a later analysis, co-occurring TCRs were grouped using DBSCAN, and TCRdist sequence similarity was added for clustering within HLA-allele-positive subsets. Repertoires with fewer than 30,000 or more than 120,000 public chains were left out of co-occurrence clustering, as were about 5 repertoires with anomalous nucleotide sharing. TCRdb obtained this table from immuneACCESS and retained in-frame rearrangements with V and J assigned. These tables miss some clones; where compared with another copy, unresolved V genes account for less than half of the shortfall, and the remainder is unexplained. That table furnishes V, J and clone size, whereas the DNA furnished D and trimming. For this sample the table gives hundreds of thousands of clones, of which roughly 80% were detected only once. The ten largest account for 2.5% to 3% of the sample.

The chain joins TRBV5-4 to TRBJ1-3, with no confidently assigned D gene. This TCR was sampled from a man aged 25 to 40 in good health and CMV-seronegative. The specimen was PBMCs. The CDR3 is CASTTGLDSGNTIYF. At the DNA level, the sequence is TGTGCCAGCACAACCGGACTGGACTCTGGAAACACCATATATTTT.